A selection of T cell receptor beta chains follows, all from one sample in a study of blood T cell repertoires in COVID-19. Generated by immunoSEQ multiplex PCR, the TCRdb table keeps only in-frame clones and is missing some. The table lists around 270,000 clones, about 87% of them singletons. The sample comprised peripheral blood. The receptors were gathered from a man aged 60-69 years who had recovered from COVID-19. CDR3s include the opening cysteine and the closing phenylalanine or tryptophan.

V | CDR3
TRBV6-1 | CAIQGRYQETQYF
TRBV6-2/TRBV6-3 | CASSTPGHRITEQFF
TRBV5-1 | CASSLAPTGSAEKLFF
TRBV5-1 | CASRLSGTGGGNNSPLHF
TRBV5-6 | CASSPGPGGLDEQYF
TRBV11-3 | CASSKDTASGNTIYF
TRBV6-5 | CASSYHTQGAEAFF
TRBV4-1 | CASSQGDRGYSPLHF
TRBV23-1 | CASSQNSTAHMNTEAFF
TRBV19 | CASSIRGSGTEAFF
TRBV5-1 | CASSSGTGGDSPLHF
TRBV18 | CASSSGTRNTGELFF
TRBV19 | CASLTGPTGELFF
TRBV9 | CASSLDYYNEQFF
TRBV7-9 | CASSLNGNTEAFF
TRBV5-1 | CASSHAQHRGSSYEQYF
TRBV5-1 | CASSLPEAIAGTNTGELFF
TRBV7-2 | CASSFNRGPNEKLFF
TRBV13 | CASAAIAGSLSTDTQYF
TRBV5-4 | CASSPGGSSYNEQFF
TRBV5-4 | CASSPGLAGLVQETQYF
TRBV9 | CASSVEEGNTEAFF
TRBV4-2 | CASSQLTGVSTEAFF
TRBV7-2 | CASSLVVGTGGRQGNTIYF
TRBV30 | CAWSVQSGANVLTF
TRBV7-8 | CASSSRLDSPLHF
TRBV19 | CASSPYTAYEQYF
TRBV5-1 | CASSPKGEYEQYF
TRBV4-2 | CASSQALAGGTYNEQFF
TRBV2 | CASSGLAGGRTDTQYF
TRBV9 | CASSVVPAGSKETQYF
TRBV30 | CAWSVSGNGYGYTF
TRBV5-4 | CASSLMGRSSYEQYF
TRBV7-9 | CASTGQGPHTEAFF
TRBV5-4 | CASRTRDSYEQYF
TRBV5-1 | CASSLGQGLNNEQFF